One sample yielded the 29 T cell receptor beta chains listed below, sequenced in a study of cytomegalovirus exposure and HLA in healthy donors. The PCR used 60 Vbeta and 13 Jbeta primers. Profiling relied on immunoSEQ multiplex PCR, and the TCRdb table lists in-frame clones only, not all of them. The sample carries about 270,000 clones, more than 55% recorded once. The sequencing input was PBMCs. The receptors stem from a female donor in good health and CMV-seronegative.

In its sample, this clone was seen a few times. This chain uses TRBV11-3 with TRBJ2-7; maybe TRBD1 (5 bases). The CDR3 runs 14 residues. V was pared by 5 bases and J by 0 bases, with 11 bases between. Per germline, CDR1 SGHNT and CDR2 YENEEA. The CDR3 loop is CASSAQGTSYEQYF. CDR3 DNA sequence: TGTGCCAGCAGCGCCCAGGGTACCTCCTACGAGCAGTACTTC.

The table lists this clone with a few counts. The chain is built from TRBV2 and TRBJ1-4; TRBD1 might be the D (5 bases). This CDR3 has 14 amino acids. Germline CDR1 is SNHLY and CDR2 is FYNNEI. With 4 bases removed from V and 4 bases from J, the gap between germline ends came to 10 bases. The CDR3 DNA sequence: TGTGCCAGCAGTGGGGGAAGGGGTAATGAAAAACTGTTTTTT. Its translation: CASSGGRGNEKLFF.

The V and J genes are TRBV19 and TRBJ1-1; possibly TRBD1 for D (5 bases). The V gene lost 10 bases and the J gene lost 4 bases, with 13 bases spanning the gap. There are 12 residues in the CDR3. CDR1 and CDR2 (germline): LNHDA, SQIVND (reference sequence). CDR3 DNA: TGTGCCACCAGCTGGGGCCCCACTGAAGCTTTCTTT. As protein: CATSWGPTEAFF.

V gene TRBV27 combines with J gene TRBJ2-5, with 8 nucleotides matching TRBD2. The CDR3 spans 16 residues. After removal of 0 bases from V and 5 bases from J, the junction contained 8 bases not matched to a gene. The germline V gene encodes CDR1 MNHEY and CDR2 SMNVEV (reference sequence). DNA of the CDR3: TGTGCCAGCAGTTTATCGACTAGCGCGTGGGTGGAGACCCAGTACTTC. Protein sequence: CASSLSTSAWVETQYF.

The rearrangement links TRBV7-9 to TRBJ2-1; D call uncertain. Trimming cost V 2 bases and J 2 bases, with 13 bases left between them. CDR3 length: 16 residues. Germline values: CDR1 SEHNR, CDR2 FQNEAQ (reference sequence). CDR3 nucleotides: TGTGCCAGCAGCTTAATCCCCCAGGCACCCTACAATGAGCAGTTCTTC. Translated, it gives CASSLIPQAPYNEQFF.

In DNA form, the CDR3 reads TGTGCCAGCAGCGTGACAGGGAAGGCCAATCAGCCCCAGCATTTT. It is translated as CASSVTGKANQPQHF. This rearrangement joins TRBV28 to TRBJ1-5; 7 bases align to TRBD1. The V gene end was trimmed by 6 bases and the J gene end by 3 bases; junction bases not matched to a gene: 8. Germline values: CDR1 MDHEN, CDR2 SYDVKM. The CDR3 length is 15 residues.

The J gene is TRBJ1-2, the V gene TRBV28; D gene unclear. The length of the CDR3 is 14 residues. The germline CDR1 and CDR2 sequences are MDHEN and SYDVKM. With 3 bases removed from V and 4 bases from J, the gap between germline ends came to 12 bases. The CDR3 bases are TGTGCCAGCAGTTTGGTGGGCCTACTCTATGGCTACACCTTC. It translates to CASSLVGLLYGYTF.

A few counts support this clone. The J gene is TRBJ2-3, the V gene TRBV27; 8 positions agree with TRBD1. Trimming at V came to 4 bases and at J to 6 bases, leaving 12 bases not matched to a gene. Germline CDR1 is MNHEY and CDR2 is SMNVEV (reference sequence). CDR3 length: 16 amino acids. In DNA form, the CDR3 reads TGTGCCAGCAGTTCAGACAGGGGCCCAGATAGGGATACGCAGTATTTT. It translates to CASSSDRGPDRDTQYF.

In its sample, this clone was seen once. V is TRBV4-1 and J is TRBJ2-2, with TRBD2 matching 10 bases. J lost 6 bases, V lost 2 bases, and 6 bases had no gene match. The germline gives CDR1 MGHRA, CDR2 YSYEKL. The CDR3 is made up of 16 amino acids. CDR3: CASSQKTSGLAGELFF. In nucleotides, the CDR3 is TGCGCCAGCAGCCAAAAGACTAGCGGGCTCGCCGGGGAGCTGTTTTTT.

CDR3 sequence (DNA): TGTGCCAGCAGCCAAGATTCGCCCGGGACAGGGGGCAGGGCAGATACGCAGTATTTT. Translated, it gives CASSQDSPGTGGRADTQYF. The chain has TRBV4-2 and TRBJ2-3, with 12 bases that match TRBD1. Losses at the gene ends were 0 bases for V and 4 bases for J; bases not matched to a gene: 11. There are 19 residues in the CDR3. CDR1 is LGHNA and CDR2 is YNFKEQ in the germline V gene.

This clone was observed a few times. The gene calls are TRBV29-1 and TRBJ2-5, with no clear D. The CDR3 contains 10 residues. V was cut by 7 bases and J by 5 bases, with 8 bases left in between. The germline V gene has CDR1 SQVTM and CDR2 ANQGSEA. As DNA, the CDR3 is TGCAGCGGAAGTCGGGAGACCCAGTACTTC. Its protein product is CSGSRETQYF.

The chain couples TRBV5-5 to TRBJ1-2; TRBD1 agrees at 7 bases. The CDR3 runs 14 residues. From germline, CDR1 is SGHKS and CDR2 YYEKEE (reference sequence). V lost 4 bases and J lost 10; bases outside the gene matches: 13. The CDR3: CASSGRQGAWVYTF. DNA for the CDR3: TGTGCCAGCAGCGGTAGACAGGGCGCCTGGGTCTACACCTTC.

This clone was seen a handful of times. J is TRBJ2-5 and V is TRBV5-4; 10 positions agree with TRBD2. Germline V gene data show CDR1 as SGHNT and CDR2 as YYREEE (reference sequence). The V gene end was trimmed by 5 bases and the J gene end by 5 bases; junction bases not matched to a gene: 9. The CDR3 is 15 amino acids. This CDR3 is CASRLAGASLETQYF. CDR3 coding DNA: TGTGCCAGCAGGCTAGCGGGAGCGAGTCTTGAGACCCAGTACTTC.

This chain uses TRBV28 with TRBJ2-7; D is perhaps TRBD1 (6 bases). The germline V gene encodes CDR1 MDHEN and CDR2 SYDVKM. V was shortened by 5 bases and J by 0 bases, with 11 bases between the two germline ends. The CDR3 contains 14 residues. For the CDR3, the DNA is TGTGCCAGCAGTGGACAGCCTCGCTCCTACGAGCAGTACTTC. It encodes CASSGQPRSYEQYF. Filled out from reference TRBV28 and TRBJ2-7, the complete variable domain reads DVKVTQSSRYLVKRTGEKVFLECVQDMDHENMFWYRQDPGLGLRLIYFSYDVKMKEKGDIPEGYSVSREKKERFSLILESASTNQTSMYLCASSGQPRSYEQYFGPGTRLTVT.

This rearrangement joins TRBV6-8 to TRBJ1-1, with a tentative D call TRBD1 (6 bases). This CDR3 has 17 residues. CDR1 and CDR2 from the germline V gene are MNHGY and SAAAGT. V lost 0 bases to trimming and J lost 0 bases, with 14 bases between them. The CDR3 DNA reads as TGTGCCAGCAGTTACTCGTGTAAGGGGGAAGTGAACACTGAAGCTTTCTTT. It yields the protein CASSYSCKGEVNTEAFF.

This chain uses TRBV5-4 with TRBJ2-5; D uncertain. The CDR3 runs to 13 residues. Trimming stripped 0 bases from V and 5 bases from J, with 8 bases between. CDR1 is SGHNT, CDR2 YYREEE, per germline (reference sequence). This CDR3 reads CASSLGTEETQYF. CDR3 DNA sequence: TGTGCCAGCAGCTTGGGTACTGAGGAGACCCAGTACTTC.

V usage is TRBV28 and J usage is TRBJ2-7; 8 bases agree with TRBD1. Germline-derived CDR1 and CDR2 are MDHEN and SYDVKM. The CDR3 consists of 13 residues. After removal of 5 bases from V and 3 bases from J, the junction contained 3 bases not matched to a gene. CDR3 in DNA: TGTGCCAGCAGTCGACAGGGGATCTACGAGCAGTACTTC. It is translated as CASSRQGIYEQYF.

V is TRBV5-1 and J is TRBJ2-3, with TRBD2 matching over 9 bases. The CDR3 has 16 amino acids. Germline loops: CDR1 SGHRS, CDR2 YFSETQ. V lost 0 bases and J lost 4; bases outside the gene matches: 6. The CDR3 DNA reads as TGCGCCAGCAGCTTGGACTCACTAGCGGGCCCAGATACGCAGTATTTT. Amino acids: CASSLDSLAGPDTQYF.

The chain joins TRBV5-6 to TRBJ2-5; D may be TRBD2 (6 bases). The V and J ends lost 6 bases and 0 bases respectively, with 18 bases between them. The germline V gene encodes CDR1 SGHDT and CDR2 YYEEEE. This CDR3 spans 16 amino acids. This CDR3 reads CASTTGGAPYQETQYF. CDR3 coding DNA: TGTGCCAGCACCACAGGAGGGGCCCCGTACCAAGAGACCCAGTACTTC.

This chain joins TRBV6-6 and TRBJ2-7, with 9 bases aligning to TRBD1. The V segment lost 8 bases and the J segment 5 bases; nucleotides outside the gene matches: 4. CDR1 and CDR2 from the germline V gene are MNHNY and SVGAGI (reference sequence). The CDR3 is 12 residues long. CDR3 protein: CASGDREHEQYF. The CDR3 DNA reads TGTGCCAGCGGGGACAGGGAGCACGAGCAGTACTTC.

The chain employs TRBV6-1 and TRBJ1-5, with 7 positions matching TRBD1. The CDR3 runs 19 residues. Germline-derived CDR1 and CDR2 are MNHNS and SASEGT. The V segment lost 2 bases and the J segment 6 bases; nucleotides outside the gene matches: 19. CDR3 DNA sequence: TGTGCCAGCAGTGAAAGGGCTTCCGGGACAGAAAGAGTAGCTCAGCCCCAGCATTTT. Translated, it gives CASSERASGTERVAQPQHF.

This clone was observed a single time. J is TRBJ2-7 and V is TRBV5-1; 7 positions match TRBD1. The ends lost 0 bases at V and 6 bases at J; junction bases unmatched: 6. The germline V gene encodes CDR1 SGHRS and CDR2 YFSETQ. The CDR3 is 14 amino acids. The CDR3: CASSLGQGIFEQYF. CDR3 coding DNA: TGCGCCAGCAGCTTGGGACAGGGTATATTCGAGCAGTACTTC.

The CDR3, as DNA: TGCAGCGTCCAAATACAGAACTACGAGCAGTACTTC. It is translated as CSVQIQNYEQYF. This chain uses TRBV29-1 with TRBJ2-7, with D uncertain. The germline gives CDR1 SQVTM, CDR2 ANQGSEA. V was cut by 6 bases and J by 3 bases, with 12 bases left in between. There are 12 residues in the CDR3.

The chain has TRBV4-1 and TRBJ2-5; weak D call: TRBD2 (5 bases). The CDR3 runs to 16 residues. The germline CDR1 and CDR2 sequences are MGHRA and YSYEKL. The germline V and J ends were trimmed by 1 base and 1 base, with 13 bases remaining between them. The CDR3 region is CASSQGLAVLQETQYF. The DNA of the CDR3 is TGCGCCAGCAGCCAAGGTCTAGCAGTTCTCCAAGAGACCCAGTACTTC.

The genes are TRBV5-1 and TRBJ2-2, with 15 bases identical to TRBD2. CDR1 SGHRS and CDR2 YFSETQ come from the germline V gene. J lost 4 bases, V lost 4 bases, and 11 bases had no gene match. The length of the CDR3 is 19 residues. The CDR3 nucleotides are TGCGCCAGCAGCCGCCAGGGGGGACTAGCGGGAGGAGGCACCGGGGAGCTGTTTTTT. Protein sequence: CASSRQGGLAGGGTGELFF. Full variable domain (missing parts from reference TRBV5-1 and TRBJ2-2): KAGVTQTPRYLIKTRGQQVTLSCSPISGHRSVSWYQQTPGQGLQFLFEYFSETQRNKGNFPGRFSGRQFSNSRSEMNVSTLELGDSALYLCASSRQGGLAGGGTGELFFGEGSRLTVL.

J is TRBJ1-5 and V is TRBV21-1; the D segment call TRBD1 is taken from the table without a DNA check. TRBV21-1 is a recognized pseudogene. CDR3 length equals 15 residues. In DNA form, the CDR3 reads TGTGCCAGCAAATACAGGGGTGGGGGCAATCAGCCCCAGCATTTT. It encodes CASKYRGGGNQPQHF.

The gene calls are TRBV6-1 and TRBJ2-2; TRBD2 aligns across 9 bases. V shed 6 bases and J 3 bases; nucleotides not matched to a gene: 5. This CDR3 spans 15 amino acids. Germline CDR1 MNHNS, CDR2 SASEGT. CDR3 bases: TGTGCCAGCAGGGGTAGCGGGAGAGACACCGGGGAGCTGTTTTTT. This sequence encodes CASRGSGRDTGELFF.

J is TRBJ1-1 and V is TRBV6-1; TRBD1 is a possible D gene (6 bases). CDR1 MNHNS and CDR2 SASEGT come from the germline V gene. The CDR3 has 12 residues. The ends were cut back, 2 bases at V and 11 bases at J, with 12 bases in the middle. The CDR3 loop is CASSESDRSAFF. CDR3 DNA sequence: TGTGCCAGCAGTGAAAGTGACAGGTCTGCTTTCTTT.

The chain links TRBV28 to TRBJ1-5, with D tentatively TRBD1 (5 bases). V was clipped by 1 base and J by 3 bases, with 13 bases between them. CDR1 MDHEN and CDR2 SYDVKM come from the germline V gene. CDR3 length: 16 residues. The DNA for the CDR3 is TGTGCCAGCAGTTTATCCCTGACAGCCTACAATCAGCCCCAGCATTTT. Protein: CASSLSLTAYNQPQHF.